This T cell receptor beta chain was identified in a study of shared clonotypes between healthy human individuals. The run depth of the assay was deep. Produced via immunoSEQ multiplex PCR; TCRdb's table is partial and in-frame only. The profile shows roughly 1,800,000 clones, less than 95% of them singletons. There are 13 residues in the CDR3. Germline CDR1 GTSNPN, CDR2 SVGIG (reference sequence). V dropped 1 base and J dropped 3; count of bases not matched to a gene: 2. Naive CD8 cells comprised CD45RO-negative, CCR7-positively selected cells, excluding terminally differentiated effector memory CD45RA+ cells. The donor population consisted of healthy HIV-negative adults with no recent acute infections or vaccinations.

The sample taken for sequencing was naive CD8+ T cells sorted from blood. V is TRBV30 and J is TRBJ1-1, with 7 bases fitting TRBD1. The sequence was obtained from a man between 18 and 29 years old in good health. The CDR3: CAWSDRGDTEAFF. The CDR3 bases are TGTGCCTGGAGTGACAGGGGCGACACTGAAGCTTTCTTT.